The T cell receptor beta chain described here comes from a study of blood T cell repertoires in COVID-19 (dated by TCRdb to about 2020). At the level of the whole study: The collaborator samples originated in the United States, Italy and Spain and spanned the acute and convalescent phases of COVID-19. The prospective study material was composed of cDNA or gDNA derived from T cells, B-cell-depleted T cells, or PBMCs. Deeply sampled blood TCRbeta repertoires from subjects exposed to, actively infected with, or recovered from COVID-19 were included in the dataset. The repertoires were released in a freely available public database meant as a resource for research on the immune response to SARS-CoV-2. The samples were drawn from two sources: the first 160 participants of the ongoing ImmuneRACE study, and approximately 1,300 subjects contributed by 6 global collaborators. The sample metadata nearly always contained a de-identified subject ID, COVID-19 status, age in years and sex. HLA class I and class II types, where available, came from metadata supplied by the sample provider rather than from assay-based typing. Points the paper makes about the study in general: The quantity of clinical and demographic metadata differed by source and by participant and was supplied without curation.

Comments on this clone: What this receptor recognizes is not known. No clone much larger than this one lies a single base away; base qualities are absent.

Participants in the prospective study were aged roughly 18 to 95 years, lived in 24 United States geographic areas, and enrolled through a virtual design. To assign participants to cohorts, the prospective study relied on clinical history that participants themselves reported in a screening survey and a study questionnaire. Exposed participants were defined as having been in contact with someone with a PCR-confirmed or clinician-diagnosed COVID-19 case within 2 weeks of study entry. Mobile phlebotomists in the prospective study collected whole blood, serum and a nasopharyngeal or oropharyngeal swab from every participant. Additional blood draws and questionnaires over an approximately two-month period could optionally be provided by prospective study participants. Prospective study blood samples were shipped either frozen or at room temperature before DNA extraction. TCRbeta CDR3 regions were amplified from genomic DNA using the immunoSEQ Assay, a bias-controlled multiplex PCR. In the original analysis: Within the assay, amplification of reference gene primers was used to estimate how many nucleated cells each sample contained. To quantify the absolute abundance of each unique TCRbeta CDR3 rearrangement, sequence reads were collapsed and filtered. For each sample, productive Simpson clonality was calculated as the square root of Simpson's diversity index across productive rearrangements. As stored in TCRdb, this immuneACCESS dataset retains in-frame rearrangements with V and J assigned. A fraction of the clones does not appear; measured against another copy, unresolved V genes explain less than half of the discrepancy, and the remainder lacks a known reason. That table supplies the V and J calls and clone size; D and trimming were determined from the DNA. A total of around 330,000 clones appear in this sample, 85% of them only once. The top ten clonotypes cover under 2% of the sample.

The germline V gene encodes CDR1 GTSNPN and CDR2 SVGIG (reference sequence). CDR3 length: 14 amino acids, cysteine to phenylalanine. Of all the DNA, just the CDR3 is kept, 42 bases in frame from base 1. V is clipped by 4 bases and J by 0 bases, and the sequence between their germline boundaries is 11 bases long. This chain is built from TRBV30 and TRBJ2-3, with TRBD2 tentatively as D gene (5 bases match). The TCR originated in a woman aged 30 to 39 who had been exposed to COVID-19. The material sequenced was PBMCs or T cells enriched from blood (not recorded which). The sequence in DNA is TGTGCCTGGAACGCGGGTGTGAGCACAGATACGCAGTATTTT. Its product reads: CAWNAGVSTDTQYF.